The entry that follows covers one T cell receptor (beta chain) sequence. The sample belongs to a study of T cell changes during pregnancy in multiple sclerosis. This CDR3 contains 14 residues. Germline CDR1 is SGHVS and CDR2 is FQNEAQ. Trimming pared 5 bases from V and 5 bases from J, leaving 13 bases between. The table came from immunoSEQ multiplex PCR; TCRdb's copy has only in-frame clones and leaves some out. The sample lists 70,000 to 80,000 clones, 90% to 95% occurring once. V gene TRBV7-8 combines with J gene TRBJ2-1; D unresolved. The source is a female donor with multiple sclerosis, enrolled in a pregnancy study. This specimen was peripheral blood, taken in the first trimester of pregnancy. The CDR3 sequence: CASSPTVSHNEQFF. The CDR3, as DNA: TGTGCCAGCAGCCCCACGGTGTCGCACAATGAGCAGTTCTTC.